These 9 T cell receptor beta chains were sequenced from one sample in a study of human T cells and chemical hapten exposure. As for time point: patch test 1, 2 weeks after DPC sensitization. Treatment denoted: therapeutic diphenylcyclopropenone sensitization with weekly scalp DPC. TCRdb fed the RACE reads into MiXCR, producing one record per CDR3 protein. The sample shows approximately 350,000 distinct CDR3 sequences, roughly 6.9% of them seen only once. The sequencing here drew on whole blood, taken in connection with sensitization to the hapten diphenylcyclopropenone (DPC). The receptors come from a woman aged 18 to 35 with alopecia areata. Some clones in this sample may be carry-over from other donors' samples.

This clonotype was detected many times. The V gene is TRBV29-1, the J gene TRBJ1-1; possible D gene TRBD1, 5 bases. Germline CDR1 is SQVTM and CDR2 is ANQGSEA. The CDR3 consists of 11 residues. V was trimmed by 6 bases and J by 6 bases, leaving 11 bases between them. The CDR3 DNA sequence: TGCAGCGTGGGGGGTTCCGCTGAAGCTTTCTTT. It encodes CSVGGSAEAFF.

This clonotype has a count of ten or more. The chain combines TRBV5-4 with TRBJ2-3; possibly TRBD2 for D (7 bases). The germline V gene has CDR1 SGHNT and CDR2 YYREEE (reference sequence). Trimming left V 2 bases short and J 4 bases short, with 14 bases between. The CDR3 consists of 15 residues. The DNA for the CDR3 is TGTGCCAGCAGCTTAGGGGGGGCTGGCGCAGATACGCAGTATTTT. Translated: CASSLGGAGADTQYF.

This clonotype appeared a few times. The J gene is TRBJ2-7, the V gene TRBV10-3; tentative D call: TRBD2 (5 bases). The CDR3 has 14 amino acids. CDR1 and CDR2 (germline): ENHRY, SYGVKD. This chain's CDR3 is CATSEDSFSYEQYF. In DNA, the CDR3 is TGTGCTACATCTGAGGACTCTTTTTCCTACGAGCAGTACTTC.

The chain carries TRBV7-2 and TRBJ2-5; 7 nucleotides align to TRBD1. Germline CDR1 is SGHTA and CDR2 is FQGNSA. V lost 5 bases and J lost 4; bases outside the gene matches: 10. The CDR3 covers 15 residues. CDR3: CASSIQQGLGETQYF. Here the CDR3 DNA reads TGTGCCAGCAGCATCCAACAGGGGCTGGGAGAGACCCAGTACTTC.

This clonotype has a count of ten or more. The chain has TRBV3-1 and TRBJ1-6, with D possibly matching TRBD1 (6 bases). This CDR3 has 14 amino acids. Germline-derived CDR1 and CDR2 are LGHDT and YNNKEL (reference sequence). Trimming removed 5 bases from V and 7 bases from J, with 12 bases in between. CDR3 sequence (DNA): TGTGCCAGCAGCTCCGGGGGGCGGAATTCACCCCTCCACTTT. As protein: CASSSGGRNSPLHF.

The chain couples TRBV6-5 to TRBJ1-1, with D hard to call. The V end lost 2 bases, the J end lost 1 base, and 8 bases lay between the germline ends. The CDR3 sequence is 14 residues long. Germline V gives CDR1 MNHEY, CDR2 SVGAGI. CDR3 residues: CASSYLLPNTEAFF. The CDR3 nucleotides read TGTGCCAGCAGTTACCTACTCCCGAACACTGAAGCTTTCTTT.

The J gene is TRBJ1-4, the V gene TRBV5-1, with 7 bases lining up with TRBD1. Germline lookup yields CDR1 SGHRS and CDR2 YFSETQ. The V segment lost 1 base and the J segment 5 bases; nucleotides outside the gene matches: 11. CDR3 length: 17 amino acids. The CDR3 here is CASSLNFRGTENEKLFF. Written as DNA, the CDR3 is TGCGCCAGCAGCTTGAATTTCCGCGGGACAGAGAATGAAAAACTGTTTTTT.

This clonotype was counted between two and nine times. The J gene is TRBJ2-3, the V gene TRBV6-2 or TRBV6-3; the match to TRBD2 covers 8 bases. The germline V gene encodes CDR1 MNHEY and CDR2 SVGEGT. The CDR3 runs to 14 residues. The V and J ends lost 6 bases and 6 bases, in that order; junction bases with no gene match: 8. CDR3 nucleotides: TGTGCCAGCAGCCGAGCGGGGGCCAGGGATACGCAGTATTTT. This sequence encodes CASSRAGARDTQYF.

The genes are TRBV6-2 or TRBV6-3 and TRBJ2-1; no definite D call. The V end was cut by 8 bases, the J end by 8 bases, with 16 bases between. The germline V gene has CDR1 MNHEY and CDR2 SVGEGT. The length of the CDR3 is 13 residues. The chain's CDR3 is CASADVFWDEQFF. The CDR3 nucleotides are TGTGCCAGCGCAGACGTGTTTTGGGATGAGCAGTTCTTC.